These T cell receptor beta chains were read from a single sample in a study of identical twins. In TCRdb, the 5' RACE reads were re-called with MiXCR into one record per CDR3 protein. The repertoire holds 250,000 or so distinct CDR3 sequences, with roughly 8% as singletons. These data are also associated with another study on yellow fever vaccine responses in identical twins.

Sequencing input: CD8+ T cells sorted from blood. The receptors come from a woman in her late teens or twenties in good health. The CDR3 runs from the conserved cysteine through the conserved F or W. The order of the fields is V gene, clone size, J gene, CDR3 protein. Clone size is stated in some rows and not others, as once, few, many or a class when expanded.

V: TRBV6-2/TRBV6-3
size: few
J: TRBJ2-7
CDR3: CASILTPGYPYEQYF

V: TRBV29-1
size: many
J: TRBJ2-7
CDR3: CSVVDRDGAYEQYF

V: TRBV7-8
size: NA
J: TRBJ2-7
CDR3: CASSVPPYEQYF

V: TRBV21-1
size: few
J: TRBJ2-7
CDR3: CASSNRDSPYEQYF

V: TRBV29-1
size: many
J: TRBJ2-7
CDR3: CSVEGDRAPYEQYF

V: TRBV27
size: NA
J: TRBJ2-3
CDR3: CATRGQGTDTQYF

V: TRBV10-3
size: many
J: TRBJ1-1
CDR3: CAISDTGLMNTEAFF

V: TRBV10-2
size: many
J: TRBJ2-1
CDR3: CASSGTNYYNEQFF

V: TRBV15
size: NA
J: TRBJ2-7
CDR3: CATSRDRQDYEQYF

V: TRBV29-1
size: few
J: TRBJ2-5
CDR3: CSAGQGGIRETQYF

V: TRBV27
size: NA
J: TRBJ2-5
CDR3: CASSSLPGLGIQETQYF

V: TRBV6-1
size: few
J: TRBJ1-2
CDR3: CASSDTGQGAPGYTF

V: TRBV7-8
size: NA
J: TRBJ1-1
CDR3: CASSQTGAMNTEAFF

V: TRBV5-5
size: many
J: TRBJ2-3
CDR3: CASSGLGLAGVEDTQYF

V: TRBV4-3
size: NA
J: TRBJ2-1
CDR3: CASSQDQGASYNGQFF

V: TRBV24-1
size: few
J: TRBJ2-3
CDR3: CATLGGEGADTQYF

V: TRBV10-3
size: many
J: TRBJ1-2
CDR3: CAISESSDIYGYTF

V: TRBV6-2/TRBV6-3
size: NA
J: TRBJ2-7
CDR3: CASRDGTDVYEQYF

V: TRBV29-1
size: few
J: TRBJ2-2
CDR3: CSVRLAGASGELFF

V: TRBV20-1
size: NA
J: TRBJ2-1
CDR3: CSAPGTRMYNEQFF

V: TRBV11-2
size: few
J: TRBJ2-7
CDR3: CASRWGGGYEQYF

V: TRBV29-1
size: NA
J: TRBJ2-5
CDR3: CSVVGGAAQETQYF

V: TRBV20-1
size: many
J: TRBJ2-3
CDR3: CSAKTSGPDTQYF

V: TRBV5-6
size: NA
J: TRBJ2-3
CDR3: CASMRGLADVTDTQYF

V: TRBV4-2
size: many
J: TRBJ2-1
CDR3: CASSQVNNEQFF

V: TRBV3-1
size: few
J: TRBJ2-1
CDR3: CASSQEGGGEQFF